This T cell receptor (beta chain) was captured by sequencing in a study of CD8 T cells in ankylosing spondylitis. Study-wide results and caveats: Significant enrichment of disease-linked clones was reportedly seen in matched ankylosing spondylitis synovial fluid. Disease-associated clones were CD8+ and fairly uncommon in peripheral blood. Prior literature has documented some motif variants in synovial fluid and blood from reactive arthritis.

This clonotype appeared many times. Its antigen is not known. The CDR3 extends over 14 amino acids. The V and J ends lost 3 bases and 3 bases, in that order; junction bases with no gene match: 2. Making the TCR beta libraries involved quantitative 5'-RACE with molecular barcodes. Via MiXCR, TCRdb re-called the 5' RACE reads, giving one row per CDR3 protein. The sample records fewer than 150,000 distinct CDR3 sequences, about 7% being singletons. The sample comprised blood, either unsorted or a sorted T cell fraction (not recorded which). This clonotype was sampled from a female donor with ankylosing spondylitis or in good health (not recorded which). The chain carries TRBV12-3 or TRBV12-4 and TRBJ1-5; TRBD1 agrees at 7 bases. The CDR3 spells CASSFTGDNQPQHF. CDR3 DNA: TGTGCCAGCAGTTTTACAGGGGACAATCAGCCCCAGCATTTT.